These T cell receptor beta chains were read from a single sample in a study of T cells in Graves' hyperthyroidism and ophthalmopathy. From the multiplex PCR reads, TCRdb called clonotypes with MiXCR, one entry per CDR3 protein. Of around 250,000 distinct CDR3 sequences listed, less than 15% were seen once; the top ten hold less than 15%. The material sequenced was blood. The receptor source for this set is a woman between 40 and 55 years old with Graves' hyperthyroidism that later progressed to Graves' ophthalmopathy. The CDR3 runs from the conserved cysteine through the conserved F or W. The D gene is left open where the match is weak. Clone size is stated in some rows and not others, as once, few, many or a class when expanded.

NA | TRBJ2-3 | many | TRBV7-3 | TGTGCCAGCAGCCGTGGCCACACAGATACGCAGTATTTT | CASSRGHTDTQYF
NA | TRBJ1-2 | many | TRBV27 | TGTGCCAGCAGTTTATTGGGCCCGGGGGAAACTAACTATGGCTACACCTTC | CASSLLGPGETNYGYTF
TRBD2 | TRBJ2-2 | NA | TRBV12-3/TRBV12-4 | TGTGCCAGCAGTTTTACTAGCGGGAGACCCACCGGGGAGCTGTTTTTT | CASSFTSGRPTGELFF
NA | TRBJ1-1 | NA | TRBV6-5 | TGTGCCAGCAGTTACCTGGCAGGAATAGCTGAAGCTTTCTTT | CASSYLAGIAEAFF
NA | TRBJ2-7 | NA | TRBV19 | TGTGCCAGTAGTATGGCAGGCCCCTACGAGCAGTACTTC | CASSMAGPYEQYF
TRBD2 | TRBJ2-4 | many | TRBV5-1 | TGCGCCAGCAGCTTGGCCAGCGGGAGCGGACAAAACATTCAGTACTTC | CASSLASGSGQNIQYF
NA | TRBJ1-6 | NA | TRBV25-1 | TGTGCCAGCAGGGACACCCTAAGCTCCTATAATTCACCCCTCCACTTT | CASRDTLSSYNSPLHF
NA | TRBJ2-3 | many | TRBV5-1 | TGCGCCAGCAGGCACGGTGCAGATACGCAGTATTTT | CASRHGADTQYF
TRBD2 | TRBJ2-7 | many | TRBV15 | TGTGCCACCAGCGGGACTAGCGGGAGGTCCTTGGGGGAGCAGTACTTC | CATSGTSGRSLGEQYF
NA | TRBJ2-5 | many | TRBV7-9 | TGTGCCAGCAGCTTAGCGCAGGATAGCGGCAACCAAGAGACCCAGTACTTC | CASSLAQDSGNQETQYF
TRBD1 | TRBJ1-2 | many | TRBV10-3 | TGTGCCATCAGTGAGCCCGGGACAGGGGTCTATGGCTACACCTTC | CAISEPGTGVYGYTF
TRBD1 | TRBJ2-1 | many | TRBV29-1 | TGCAGCGTTCCGCTGAGGACAGGGACTTTGGATGAGCAGTTCTTC | CSVPLRTGTLDEQFF
NA | TRBJ2-1 | NA | TRBV28 | TGTGCCAGCAGTTTAGTATCGGCTGAGCAGTTCTTC | CASSLVSAEQFF
NA | TRBJ2-3 | many | TRBV24-1 | TGTGCCACCAGTGATTCCGGGCTTACGATGGATACGCAGTATTTT | CATSDSGLTMDTQYF
NA | TRBJ1-5 | many | TRBV6-1 | TGTGCCAGCAGTGAAGCGCTGGGGGCGCAGGGCAATCAGCCCCAGCATTTT | CASSEALGAQGNQPQHF
TRBD1 | TRBJ2-7 | NA | TRBV24-1 | TGTGCCACCAGTGACACCGGGACAGGGTCCTACGAGCAGTACTTC | CATSDTGTGSYEQYF
NA | TRBJ2-3 | many | TRBV5-1 | TGCGCCAGCAGCTTGGGACGCCCAGATACGCAGTATTTT | CASSLGRPDTQYF
NA | TRBJ2-7 | many | TRBV27 | TGTGCCAGCAGTTTATGGGCGGGGTCCGCCGAGCAGTACTTC | CASSLWAGSAEQYF
NA | TRBJ1-1 | NA | TRBV3-1 | TGTGCCAGCAGCCAAGATTGGGCTGAAGCTTTCTTT | CASSQDWAEAFF
TRBD2 | TRBJ2-1 | many | TRBV6-1 | TGTGCCAGCAGTGGACTGGGACTAGGGGACAATGAGCAGTTCTTC | CASSGLGLGDNEQFF
NA | TRBJ2-1 | many | TRBV11-3 | TGTGCCAGCAGCTTAGTCTCGGCTAACAATGAGCAGTTCTTC | CASSLVSANNEQFF
NA | TRBJ2-7 | few | TRBV6-1 | TGTGCCAGCAGCCCACTAAGTCTGGGAAGATACGAGCAGTACTTC | CASSPLSLGRYEQYF
NA | TRBJ1-1 | many | TRBV28 | TGTGCCAGCCACAGGAACACTGAAGCTTTCTTT | CASHRNTEAFF
NA | TRBJ1-1 | NA | TRBV7-9 | TGTGCCAGCACCGCGGGCCTGGGGACTGAAGCTTTCTTT | CASTAGLGTEAFF
TRBD1 | TRBJ2-1 | many | TRBV12-3/TRBV12-4 | TGTGCCAGCTGGGACAGCTCCTACAATGAGCAGTTCTTC | CASWDSSYNEQFF
NA | TRBJ1-2 | NA | TRBV12-3/TRBV12-4 | TGTGCCAGCAATCACCGGGACTGGAACTATGGCTACACCTTC | CASNHRDWNYGYTF
TRBD2 | TRBJ2-1 | NA | TRBV5-4 | TGTGCCAGCAGCTTGGATAGCGGGACTCACAATGAGCAGTTCTTC | CASSLDSGTHNEQFF
NA | TRBJ1-5 | many | TRBV29-1 | TGCAGCGTGACACAGGGTTACGGTCAGCCCCAGCATTTT | CSVTQGYGQPQHF
NA | TRBJ1-1 | many | TRBV6-1 | TGTGCCAGCACCGGACCGTCGGTGAACACTGAAGCTTTCTTT | CASTGPSVNTEAFF
TRBD2 | TRBJ2-1 | many | TRBV2 | TGTGCCAGCACCGATCGACTAGCGGGAGATGAGCAGTTCTTC | CASTDRLAGDEQFF
NA | TRBJ1-5 | many | TRBV15 | TGTGCCACCAGCAGAGATCTGGGGGGCAATCAGCCCCAGCATTTT | CATSRDLGGNQPQHF
TRBD2 | TRBJ2-1 | NA | TRBV5-8 | TGTGCCAGCAGCTTCGCCCCTCTAGCGGGAGGGTCCTATGAGCAGTTCTTC | CASSFAPLAGGSYEQFF
NA | TRBJ2-3 | many | TRBV20-1 | TGCAGTATTATACGAGGGACAGATACGCAGTATTTT | CSIIRGTDTQYF
TRBD1 | TRBJ2-3 | many | TRBV9 | TGTGCCAGCAGCGGACGTAGTAGGGGGCGGACAGATACGCAGTATTTT | CASSGRSRGRTDTQYF
NA | TRBJ2-7 | many | TRBV5-1 | TGCGCCAGCAGCTTGGATACCGCCTACGAGCAGTACTTC | CASSLDTAYEQYF
NA | TRBJ2-2 | many | TRBV3-1 | TGTGCCAGCACCGACTCCGGGGAGCTGTTTTTT | CASTDSGELFF
TRBD2 | TRBJ2-1 | many | TRBV10-1 | TGCGCCGTGACTAGCGGGAAATACAATGAGCAGTTCTTC | CAVTSGKYNEQFF
TRBD1 | TRBJ2-5 | few | TRBV2 | TGTGCCAGCAGTGAAGCGACAGGGTGGGAGACCCAGTACTTC | CASSEATGWETQYF
TRBD2 | TRBJ2-1 | NA | TRBV2 | TGTGCCAGCAGCTCCCCCTCTCAACGGGAGGGTAATGAGCAGTTCTTC | CASSSPSQREGNEQFF
NA | TRBJ1-5 | many | TRBV7-2 | TGTGCCAGCAGCTTCCCAATCAATAGCAATCAGCCCCAGCATTTT | CASSFPINSNQPQHF
NA | TRBJ1-3 | NA | TRBV6-5 | TGTGCCAGCAGTTACGATTGGAGGACCGGAAACACCATATATTTT | CASSYDWRTGNTIYF
NA | TRBJ2-7 | many | TRBV7-9 | TGTGCCACCGTGGACCGCAGGGGGGACTCCTACGAGCAGTACTTC | CATVDRRGDSYEQYF
NA | TRBJ2-5 | few | TRBV20-1 | TGCAGTGCTAGACACCGGTTCGTGGAGACCCAGTACTTC | CSARHRFVETQYF
NA | TRBJ2-7 | NA | TRBV11-2 | TGTGCCAGCAGCTCTTTGGGTATATCCTACGAGCACTACTTC | CASSSLGISYEHYF
NA | TRBJ1-5 | few | TRBV7-6 | TGTGCCAGCAGCCCGCGGGGCGGGACATCCCAGCCCCAGCATTTT | CASSPRGGTSQPQHF
TRBD1 | TRBJ1-4 | many | TRBV30 | TGTGCCTGGAGCTCGGGACAGCTTAAGGGGGAAAAACTGTTTTTT | CAWSSGQLKGEKLFF
NA | TRBJ2-1 | many | TRBV6-5 | TGTGCCAGCAGTTACTCCCGCTACAATGAGCAGTTCTTC | CASSYSRYNEQFF
TRBD2 | TRBJ2-1 | few | TRBV20-1 | TGCAGTGCTAGTTCGGTAGCGGGAATCGATGAGCAGTTCTTC | CSASSVAGIDEQFF
TRBD2 | TRBJ2-2 | many | TRBV12-3/TRBV12-4 | TGTGCCAGCAGTTTACAAGTGCTAGCGGCTAAGAACGGCGGGGAGCTGTTTTTT | CASSLQVLAAKNGGELFF
NA | TRBJ2-5 | many | TRBV3-1 | TGTGCCAGCAGCCAAGACCCGGTTCCCGAGACCCAGTACTTC | CASSQDPVPETQYF
NA | TRBJ1-1 | many | TRBV12-3/TRBV12-4 | TGTGCCAGCAGTTACAGGATCAACCCTCACGTCCCCGCTTTCTTT | CASSYRINPHVPAFF
NA | TRBJ2-7 | many | TRBV28 | TGTGCCAGCACCGCCCCTGGGTACGAGCAGTACTTC | CASTAPGYEQYF
TRBD1 | TRBJ1-4 | few | TRBV10-3 | TGTGCCATCAGTGAGTCACAGGGGAAAAATGAAAAACTGTTTTTT | CAISESQGKNEKLFF
NA | TRBJ1-2 | many | TRBV27 | TGTGCCAGCAGTTTAGGAGGCACGGCCATTTACACCTTC | CASSLGGTAIYTF
TRBD2 | TRBJ2-7 | few | TRBV6-1 | TGTGCCAGCAGCCACCAGCAGGACCGGACTAGCGGGAGTAGAAACGAGCAGTACTTC | CASSHQQDRTSGSRNEQYF
NA | TRBJ2-1 | few | TRBV6-1 | TGTGCCAGCAGTAACTGCAGGGTTTGTGAGCAGTTCTTC | CASSNCRVCEQFF
TRBD2 | TRBJ2-5 | NA | TRBV28 | TGTGCCAGCAGCTGGACTAGCGGGCCCCGGGAGACCCAGTACTTC | CASSWTSGPRETQYF
TRBD1 | TRBJ2-5 | many | TRBV6-1 | TGTGCCAGCAGAGGCCTCGGGACAGATGATCAAGAGACCCAGTACTTC | CASRGLGTDDQETQYF
NA | TRBJ2-5 | many | TRBV30 | TGTGCCTGGTCCGTCGGGTACCAAGAGACCCAGTACTTC | CAWSVGYQETQYF